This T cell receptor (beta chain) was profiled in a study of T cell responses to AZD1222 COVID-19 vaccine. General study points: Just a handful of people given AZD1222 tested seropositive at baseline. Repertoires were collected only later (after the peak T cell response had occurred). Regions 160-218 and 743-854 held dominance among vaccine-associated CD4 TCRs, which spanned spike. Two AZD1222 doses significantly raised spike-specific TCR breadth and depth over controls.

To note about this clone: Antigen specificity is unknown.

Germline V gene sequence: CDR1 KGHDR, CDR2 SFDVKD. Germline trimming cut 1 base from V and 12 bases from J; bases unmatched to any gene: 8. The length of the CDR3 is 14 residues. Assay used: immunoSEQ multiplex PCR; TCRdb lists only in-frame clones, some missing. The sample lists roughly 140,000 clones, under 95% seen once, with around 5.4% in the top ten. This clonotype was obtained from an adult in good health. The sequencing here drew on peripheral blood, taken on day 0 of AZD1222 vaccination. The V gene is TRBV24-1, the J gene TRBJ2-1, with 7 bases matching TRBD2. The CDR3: CATSDLRGEQGQFF. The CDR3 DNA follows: TGTGCCACCAGTGATTTACGGGGGGAACAAGGGCAGTTCTTC.